This T cell receptor beta chain originates from a study of CD8+CD57+ T cells in acquired aplastic anemia. Individuals selected for sequencing had exhibited CD8+CD57+ cell expansion on flow cytometry. As to this clonotype: Its antigen is undetermined.

The CDR3 is 10 residues long. Germline loops: CDR1 SNHLY, CDR2 FYNNEI. Deletions cut 6 bases from V and 7 bases from J, with 6 bases between. Overall study findings and caveats: Around 29 CD8+ CDR3 sequences were shared between patients and controls. CD8+ Simpson's diversity showed no significant patient-control difference.

CDR3 and TCR beta VDJ profiling relied on a genomic DNA template. TCRdb reanalysed the reads using MiXCR and keeps one entry per CDR3 protein. The sample consists of roughly 170,000 distinct CDR3 sequences, 48% of them appearing once. The sequence derives from a human donor with aplastic anemia. Source material: sorted CD4+, CD8+, or CD8+CD57+ T cells (not recorded which) from PBMCs. V and J are TRBV2 and TRBJ1-1; D uncertain. CDR3 region: CASRGYEAFF. In DNA, the CDR3 is TGTGCCAGCAGGGGGTATGAAGCTTTCTTT.